This is a list of T cell receptor beta chains from one sample in a study of post-analysis software for immune sequencing data. TCRdb ran MiXCR on the PCR reads and lists one entry per CDR3 protein. The table records around 250,000 distinct CDR3 sequences, 36% of them present only once. The sequencing input was blood. The source is a girl under 18 with multiple sclerosis. Both conserved end residues are part of each CDR3. Each record gives: V gene, D gene, J gene, clone size, CDR3 protein, CDR3 DNA. The D gene is left open where the match is weak. Expanded clones are given a class, and other clones once, few, many or no size at all.

TRBV9,.,TRBJ2-3,.,CASSVVENSHTDTQYF,TGTGCCAGCAGCGTAGTAGAGAACTCGCACACAGATACGCAGTATTTT
TRBV4-3,.,TRBJ2-7,.,CASSQDYAEQYF,TGCGCCAGCAGCCAAGATTACGCCGAGCAGTACTTC
TRBV12-3/TRBV12-4,.,TRBJ2-1,many,CASSGRDPSSYNEQFF,TGTGCCAGCAGTGGCCGGGACCCTAGCTCCTACAATGAGCAGTTCTTC
TRBV4-2,.,TRBJ2-2,few,CASSQEGRRDGGELFF,TGTGCCAGCAGCCAAGAGGGTCGGCGGGACGGCGGGGAGCTGTTTTTT
TRBV20-1,.,TRBJ1-5,.,CSATKGGSSNQPQHF,TGCAGTGCCACGAAGGGGGGAAGTAGCAATCAGCCCCAGCATTTT
TRBV20-1,TRBD1,TRBJ2-7,few,CSARRQGAVSYEQYF,TGCAGTGCTAGACGACAGGGGGCCGTGAGTTACGAGCAGTACTTC
TRBV5-4,.,TRBJ2-2,.,CASSSGLRANTGELFF,TGTGCCAGCAGCTCAGGGTTGCGAGCGAACACCGGGGAGCTGTTTTTT
TRBV4-2,TRBD2,TRBJ2-7,.,CASSQVREGLHEQYF,TGTGCCAGCAGCCAAGTTCGGGAGGGCCTTCACGAGCAGTACTTC
TRBV4-2,TRBD2,TRBJ2-7,.,CASSQSREGYNEQYF,TGTGCCAGCAGCCAATCCCGGGAGGGCTACAATGAGCAGTACTTC
TRBV5-5,.,TRBJ2-1,.,CASSLYQQAFYNEQFF,TGTGCCAGCAGCTTGTATCAACAGGCTTTCTACAATGAGCAGTTCTTC
TRBV20-1,TRBD2,TRBJ2-5,.,CSAGLAGVGETQYF,TGCAGTGCTGGACTAGCGGGAGTAGGGGAGACCCAGTACTTC
TRBV20-1,.,TRBJ2-3,many,CSASEIKTDTQYF,TGCAGTGCTAGCGAGATTAAGACAGATACGCAGTATTTT
TRBV6-5,.,TRBJ2-5,many,CASSAAGLGRLQETQYF,TGTGCCAGCAGCGCGGCGGGGCTGGGGAGGTTACAAGAGACCCAGTACTTC
TRBV6-5,TRBD2,TRBJ2-3,many,CASSRLAGGQDTQYF,TGTGCCAGCAGTAGACTAGCGGGGGGGCAAGATACGCAGTATTTT
TRBV12-3/TRBV12-4,.,TRBJ2-2,.,CASRPGAGAGELFF,TGTGCCAGCAGACCCGGGGCCGGAGCCGGGGAGCTGTTTTTT
TRBV29-1,.,TRBJ2-3,many,CSVPGMTTDTQYF,TGCAGCGTCCCCGGGATGACCACAGATACGCAGTATTTT
TRBV5-1,.,TRBJ2-1,many,CASSLGRGDNEQFF,TGCGCCAGCAGCTTGGGTAGGGGTGACAATGAGCAGTTCTTC
TRBV11-2,TRBD2,TRBJ2-3,few,CASSLKSGGGGTDTQYF,TGTGCCAGCAGCTTAAAGTCTGGCGGGGGGGGCACAGATACGCAGTATTTT
TRBV11-2,.,TRBJ1-4,many,CASSLSRNEKLFF,TGTGCCAGCAGCTTATCCAGAAATGAAAAACTGTTTTTT
TRBV10-3,.,TRBJ1-1,many,CAISAVGRDTEAFF,TGTGCCATCAGTGCAGTGGGCAGAGACACTGAAGCTTTCTTT
TRBV2,TRBD1,TRBJ2-3,few,CASIVSRGLTDTQYF,TGTGCCAGCATTGTGTCCAGGGGGCTGACAGATACGCAGTATTTT
TRBV5-1,.,TRBJ2-4,.,CASSLDGAYREYF,TGCGCCAGCAGCTTGGATGGGGCCTACAGGGAGTACTTC
TRBV5-1,.,TRBJ2-2,.,CASSLDGRAETGELFF,TGCGCCAGCAGCTTGGACGGCCGGGCTGAGACCGGGGAGCTGTTTTTT
TRBV29-1,TRBD2,TRBJ2-7,.,CSVVGLAVQYF,TGCAGCGTTGTAGGACTAGCGGTCCAGTACTTC
TRBV7-8,.,TRBJ2-2,.,CASSRTELNTGELFF,TGTGCCAGCAGCCGGACAGAATTGAACACCGGGGAGCTGTTTTTT
TRBV29-1,.,TRBJ2-1,many,CSVEDSSSYNEQFF,TGCAGCGTTGAGGACAGTAGCTCCTACAATGAGCAGTTCTTC
TRBV20-1,.,TRBJ2-1,.,CSASDGRVDEQFF,TGCAGTGCTAGTGACGGCAGGGTAGATGAGCAGTTCTTC
TRBV29-1,.,TRBJ1-2,.,CSVEQPSNYGYTF,TGCAGCGTTGAACAGCCCTCTAACTATGGCTACACCTTC
TRBV18,.,TRBJ2-4,many,CASSPPERKNIQYF,TGTGCCAGCTCGCCCCCGGAAAGGAAAAACATTCAGTACTTC
TRBV20-1,.,TRBJ2-3,many,CSASYGFTDTQYF,TGCAGTGCTAGCTACGGGTTCACAGATACGCAGTATTTT
TRBV4-2,TRBD2,TRBJ2-5,few,CASSQGTSGSEKETQYF,TGTGCCAGCAGCCAAGGGACTAGCGGGAGTGAAAAAGAGACCCAGTACTTC
TRBV29-1,.,TRBJ1-2,many,CSVYTRGARNGYTF,TGCAGCGTTTATACCAGGGGCGCGAGGAATGGCTACACCTTC
TRBV7-9,.,TRBJ2-1,many,CASSLDRNSYNEQFF,TGTGCCAGCAGCTTAGACAGGAATTCCTACAATGAGCAGTTCTTC
TRBV6-2/TRBV6-3,.,TRBJ2-5,.,CASSYAHQPVRETQYF,TGTGCCAGCAGTTACGCCCACCAACCTGTGAGAGAGACCCAGTACTTC
TRBV27,.,TRBJ1-5,few,CASSPTSQPQHF,TGTGCCAGCAGCCCGACGTCGCAGCCCCAGCATTTT
TRBV7-2,TRBD2,TRBJ2-4,few,CASSSGTSAPLAKNIQYF,TGTGCCAGCAGTTCCGGGACTAGCGCTCCACTAGCCAAAAACATTCAGTACTTC
TRBV5-1,TRBD2,TRBJ2-1,.,CASTTSGGYNEQFF,TGCGCCAGCACGACTAGCGGGGGATACAATGAGCAGTTCTTC
TRBV11-2,.,TRBJ2-1,many,CASSSPSGAMAYNEQFF,TGTGCCAGCAGCTCCCCTTCCGGGGCTATGGCCTACAATGAGCAGTTCTTC
TRBV7-2,.,TRBJ1-1,.,CASSLEWQDEAFF,TGTGCCAGCAGCTTGGAATGGCAGGATGAAGCTTTCTTT
TRBV20-1,.,TRBJ1-2,.,CSAQDTYGYTF,TGCAGTGCCCAGGATACCTATGGCTACACCTTC
TRBV6-5,.,TRBJ2-7,.,CASSYDGESYEQYF,TGTGCCAGCAGTTACGATGGGGAATCCTACGAGCAGTACTTC
TRBV6-6,.,TRBJ1-2,many,CASSYSPGGYTF,TGTGCCAGCAGTTACTCTCCGGGTGGCTACACCTTC
TRBV29-1,.,TRBJ2-3,many,CSVNKGGADTQYF,TGCAGCGTTAATAAGGGGGGTGCGGATACGCAGTATTTT
TRBV29-1,.,TRBJ2-5,.,CSAGRAQETQYF,TGCAGCGCTGGGCGGGCTCAAGAGACCCAGTACTTC
TRBV20-1,TRBD2,TRBJ2-1,.,CSASLAGESLNEQFF,TGCAGTGCTAGCCTAGCGGGGGAGTCCCTCAATGAGCAGTTCTTC
TRBV4-1,TRBD2,TRBJ2-5,.,CASSQEGLAGVQETQYF,TGCGCCAGCAGCCAAGAGGGACTAGCGGGGGTCCAAGAGACCCAGTACTTC
TRBV27,TRBD2,TRBJ2-3,many,CASSRDGEAGGFTDTQYF,TGTGCCAGCAGTCGGGACGGAGAAGCGGGAGGTTTCACAGATACGCAGTATTTT
TRBV4-1,TRBD2,TRBJ2-5,many,CASSQDQASGGQETQYF,TGCGCCAGCAGCCAAGATCAGGCTAGCGGGGGACAAGAGACCCAGTACTTC
TRBV10-3,.,TRBJ1-2,many,CASIGTDLRGYTF,TGTGCCAGTATCGGGACCGACTTGCGAGGCTACACCTTC
TRBV20-1,.,TRBJ1-2,.,CSARGPGLMDYGYTF,TGCAGTGCTAGAGGGCCCGGGCTGATGGACTATGGCTACACCTTC
TRBV7-2,.,TRBJ2-5,.,CASSSEPGLGLETQYF,TGTGCCAGCAGCTCCGAACCGGGACTGGGATTAGAGACCCAGTACTTC
TRBV12-3/TRBV12-4,TRBD1,TRBJ1-5,many,CASSLGDSQPQHF,TGTGCCAGCAGTTTAGGGGACAGCCAGCCCCAGCATTTT
TRBV6-4,TRBD1,TRBJ1-5,few,CASSDPLGGQEHNNQPQHF,TGTGCCAGCAGTGACCCCCTAGGTGGACAGGAACACAACAATCAGCCCCAGCATTTT
TRBV9,.,TRBJ2-6,many,CASSIGSGANVLTF,TGTGCCAGCAGCATAGGGTCTGGGGCCAACGTCCTGACTTTC
TRBV6-6,.,TRBJ2-1,many,CASRSTQLDEQFF,TGTGCCAGCAGGTCGACGCAGTTGGATGAGCAGTTCTTC
TRBV29-1,.,TRBJ1-1,many,CSVDGGAAEAFF,TGCAGCGTTGACGGGGGAGCTGCTGAAGCTTTCTTT
TRBV3-1,.,TRBJ2-3,.,CASSQGSYGGTDTQYF,TGTGCCAGCAGCCAAGGATCATACGGGGGCACAGATACGCAGTATTTT
TRBV20-1,TRBD2,TRBJ2-6,many,CSARRREGGANVLTF,TGCAGTGCTAGAAGGCGGGAGGGTGGGGCCAACGTCCTGACTTTC